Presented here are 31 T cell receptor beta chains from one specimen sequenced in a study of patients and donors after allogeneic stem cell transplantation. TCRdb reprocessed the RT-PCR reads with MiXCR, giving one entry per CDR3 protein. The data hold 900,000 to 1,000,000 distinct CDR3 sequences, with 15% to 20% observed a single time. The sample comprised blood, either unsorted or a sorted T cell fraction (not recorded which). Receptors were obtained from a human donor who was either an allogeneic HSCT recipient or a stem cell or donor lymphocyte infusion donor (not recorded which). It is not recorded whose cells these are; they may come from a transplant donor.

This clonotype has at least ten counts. CDR3 protein: CSARERLVGGELFF. CDR3 DNA: TGCAGTGCTAGAGAACGACTAGTTGGAGGGGAGCTGTTTTTT. The rearrangement uses TRBV20-1 and TRBJ2-2; D may be TRBD2 (6 bases). The V end was cut by 0 bases, the J end by 8 bases, with 13 bases between. Germline V gene sequence: CDR1 DFQATT, CDR2 SNEGSKA (reference sequence). CDR3 size: 14 residues.

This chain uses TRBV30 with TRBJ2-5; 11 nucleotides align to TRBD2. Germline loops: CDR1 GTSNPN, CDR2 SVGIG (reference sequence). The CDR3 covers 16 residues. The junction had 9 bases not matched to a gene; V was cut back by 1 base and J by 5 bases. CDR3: CAWSAALAGGPETQYF. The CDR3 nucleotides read TGTGCCTGGAGTGCTGCCCTAGCGGGAGGCCCGGAGACCCAGTACTTC.

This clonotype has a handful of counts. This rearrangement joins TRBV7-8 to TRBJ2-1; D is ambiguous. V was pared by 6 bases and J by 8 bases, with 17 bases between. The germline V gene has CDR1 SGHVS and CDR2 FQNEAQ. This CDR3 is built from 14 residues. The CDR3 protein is CASRGQRRLDEQFF. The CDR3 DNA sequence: TGTGCCAGCAGGGGCCAACGACGTCTTGATGAGCAGTTCTTC.

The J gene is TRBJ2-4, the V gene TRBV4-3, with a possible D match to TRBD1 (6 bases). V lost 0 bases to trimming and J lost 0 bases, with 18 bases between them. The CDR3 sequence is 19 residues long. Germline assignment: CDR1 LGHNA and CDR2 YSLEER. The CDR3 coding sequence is TGCGCCAGCAGCCAAGAGGGGGCCTCGGGACGGTTAGCCAAAAACATTCAGTACTTC. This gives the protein CASSQEGASGRLAKNIQYF.

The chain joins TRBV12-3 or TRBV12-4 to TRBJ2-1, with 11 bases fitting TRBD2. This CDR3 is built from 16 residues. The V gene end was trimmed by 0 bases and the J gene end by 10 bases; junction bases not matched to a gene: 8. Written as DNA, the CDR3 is TGTGCCAGCAGTTTAGCGAAACTAGCGGGAGCCCGGGAGCAGTTCTTC. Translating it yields CASSLAKLAGAREQFF.

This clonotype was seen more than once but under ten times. CDR3 region: CSARPRRYEQYF. CDR3 in DNA: TGCAGTGCTAGACCGAGAAGGTACGAGCAGTACTTC. The gene calls are TRBV20-1 and TRBJ2-7; D not resolved. Germline V CDR1 and CDR2: DFQATT, SNEGSKA (reference sequence). The CDR3 has 12 residues. V lost 2 bases and J lost 4, with 9 bases in between.

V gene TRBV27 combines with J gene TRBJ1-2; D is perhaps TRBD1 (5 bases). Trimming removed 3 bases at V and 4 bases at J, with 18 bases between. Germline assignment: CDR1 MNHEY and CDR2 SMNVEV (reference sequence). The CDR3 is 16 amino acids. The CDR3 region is CASSLSPRVEIYGYTF. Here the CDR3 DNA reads TGTGCCAGCAGTTTGTCTCCCAGGGTGGAGATCTATGGCTACACCTTC.

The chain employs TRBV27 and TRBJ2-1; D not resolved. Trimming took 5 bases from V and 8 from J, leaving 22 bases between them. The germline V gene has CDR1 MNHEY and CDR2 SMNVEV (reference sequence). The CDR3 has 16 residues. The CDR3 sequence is CASSRAGPRPGDEQFF. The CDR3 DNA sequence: TGTGCCAGCAGTCGCGCCGGGCCCAGACCGGGCGATGAGCAGTTCTTC.

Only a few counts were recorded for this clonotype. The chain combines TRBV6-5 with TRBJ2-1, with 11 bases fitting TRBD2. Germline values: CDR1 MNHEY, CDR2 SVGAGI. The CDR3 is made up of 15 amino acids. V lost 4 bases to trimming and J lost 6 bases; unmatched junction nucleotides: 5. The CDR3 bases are TGTGCCAGCAGTTTAGCGGGAGGGGTGTTCAATGAGCAGTTCTTC. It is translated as CASSLAGGVFNEQFF.

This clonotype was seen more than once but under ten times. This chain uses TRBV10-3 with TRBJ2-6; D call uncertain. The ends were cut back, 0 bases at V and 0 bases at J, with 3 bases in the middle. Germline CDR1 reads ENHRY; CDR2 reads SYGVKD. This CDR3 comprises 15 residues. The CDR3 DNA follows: TGTGCCATCAGTGAGTCCGACTCTGGGGCCAACGTCCTGACTTTC. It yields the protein CAISESDSGANVLTF.

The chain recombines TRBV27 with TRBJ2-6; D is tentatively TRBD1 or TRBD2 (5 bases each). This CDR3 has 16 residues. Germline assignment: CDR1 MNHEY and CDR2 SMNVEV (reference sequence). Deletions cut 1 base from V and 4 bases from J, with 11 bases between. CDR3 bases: TGTGCCAGCAGTTTATATAAGGGGACGGGGGCCAACGTCCTGACTTTC. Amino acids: CASSLYKGTGANVLTF.

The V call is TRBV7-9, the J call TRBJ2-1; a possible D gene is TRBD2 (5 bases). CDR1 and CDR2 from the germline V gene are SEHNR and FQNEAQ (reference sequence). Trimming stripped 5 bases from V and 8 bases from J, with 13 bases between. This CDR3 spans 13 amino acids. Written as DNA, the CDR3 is TGTGCCAGCAGCCCCGGTGGGAGTCATGAGCAGTTCTTC. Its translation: CASSPGGSHEQFF.

The chain's CDR3 is CASSRAGAAETQYF. CDR3 DNA sequence: TGTGCCAGCAGCCGAGCGGGAGCGGCAGAGACCCAGTACTTC. This chain connects TRBV3-1 to TRBJ2-5, with 8 bases that match TRBD2. The length of the CDR3 is 14 residues. V shed 4 bases and J 4 bases; nucleotides not matched to a gene: 5. Germline V gives CDR1 LGHDT, CDR2 YNNKEL (reference sequence).

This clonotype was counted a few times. CDR3 nucleotides: TGTGCCAGCAGTTACTCGAGAGGGAATAGGTACGAGCAGTACTTC. Translation: CASSYSRGNRYEQYF. The rearrangement uses TRBV6-5 and TRBJ2-7; D may be TRBD2 (5 bases). V gave up 0 bases and J gave up 4 bases, with 13 bases separating them. Germline lookup yields CDR1 MNHEY and CDR2 SVGAGI. The CDR3 has 15 residues.

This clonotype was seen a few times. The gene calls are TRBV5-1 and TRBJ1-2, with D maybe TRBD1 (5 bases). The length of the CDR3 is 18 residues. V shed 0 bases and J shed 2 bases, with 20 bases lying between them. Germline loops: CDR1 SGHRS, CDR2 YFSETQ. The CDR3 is CASSLVPVGREGNYGYTF. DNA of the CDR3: TGCGCCAGCAGCTTGGTTCCAGTCGGCAGGGAGGGAAACTATGGCTACACCTTC.

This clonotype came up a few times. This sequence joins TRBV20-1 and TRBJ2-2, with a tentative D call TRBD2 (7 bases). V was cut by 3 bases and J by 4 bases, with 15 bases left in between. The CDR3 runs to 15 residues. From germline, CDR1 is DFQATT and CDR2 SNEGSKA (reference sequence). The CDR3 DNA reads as TGCAGTGCTAGTGTCTGGGGGGGCCTCACCGGGGAGCTGTTTTTT. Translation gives CSASVWGGLTGELFF.

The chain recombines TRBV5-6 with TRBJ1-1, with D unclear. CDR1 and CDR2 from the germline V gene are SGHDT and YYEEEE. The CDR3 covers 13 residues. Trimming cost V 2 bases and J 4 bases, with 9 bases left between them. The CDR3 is CASSLEPGTEAFF. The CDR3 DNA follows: TGTGCCAGCAGCTTAGAGCCGGGCACTGAAGCTTTCTTT. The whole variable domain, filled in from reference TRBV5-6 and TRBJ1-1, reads DAGVTQSPTHLIKTRGQQVTLRCSPKSGHDTVSWYQQALGQGPQFIFQYYEEEERQRGNFPDRFSGHQFPNYSSELNVNALLLGDSALYLCASSLEPGTEAFFGQGTRLTVV.

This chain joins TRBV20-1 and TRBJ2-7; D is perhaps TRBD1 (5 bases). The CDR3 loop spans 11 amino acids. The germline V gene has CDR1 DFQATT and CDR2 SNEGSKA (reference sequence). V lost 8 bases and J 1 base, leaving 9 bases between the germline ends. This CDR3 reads CSTKGSYEQYF. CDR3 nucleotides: TGCAGTACTAAGGGGTCCTACGAGCAGTACTTC.

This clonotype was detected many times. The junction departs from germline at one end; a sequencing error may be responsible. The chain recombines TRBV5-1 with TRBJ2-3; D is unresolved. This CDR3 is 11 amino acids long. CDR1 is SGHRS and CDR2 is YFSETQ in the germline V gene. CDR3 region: CASRITDTQYF. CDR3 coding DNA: TGTGCCAGCAGGATCACAGATACGCAGTATTTT.

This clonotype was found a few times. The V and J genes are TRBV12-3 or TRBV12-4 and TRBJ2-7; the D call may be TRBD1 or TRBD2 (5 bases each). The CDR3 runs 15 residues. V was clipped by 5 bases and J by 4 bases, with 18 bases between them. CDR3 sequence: CASSRDGLPEYEQYF. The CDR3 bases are TGTGCCAGCAGTCGGGACGGACTGCCGGAGTACGAGCAGTACTTC.

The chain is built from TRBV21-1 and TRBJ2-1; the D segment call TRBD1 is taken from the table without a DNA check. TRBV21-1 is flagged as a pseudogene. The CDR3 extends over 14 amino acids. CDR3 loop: CASSIRDGNNEQFF. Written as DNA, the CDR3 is TGTGCCAGCAGCATACGGGACGGGAATAATGAGCAGTTCTTC.

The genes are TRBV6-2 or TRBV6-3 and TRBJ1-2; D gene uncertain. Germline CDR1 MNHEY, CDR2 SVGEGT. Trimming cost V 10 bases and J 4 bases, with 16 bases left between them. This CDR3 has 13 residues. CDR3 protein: CATTRRASYGYTF. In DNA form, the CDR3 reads TGTGCCACCACGCGGCGGGCTTCCTATGGCTACACCTTC.

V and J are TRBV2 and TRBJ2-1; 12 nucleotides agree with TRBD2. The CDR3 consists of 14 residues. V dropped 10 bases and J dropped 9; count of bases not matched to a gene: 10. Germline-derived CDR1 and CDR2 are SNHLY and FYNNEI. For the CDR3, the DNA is TGTGCCACTTCTAGCGGGAGGGCTCAGAGTGAGCAGTTCTTC. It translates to CATSSGRAQSEQFF.

DNA for the CDR3: TGTGCCAGCAGCGGCAAGACAGGGGGCCCCATGGGGAACATTCAGTACTTC. Translated, it gives CASSGKTGGPMGNIQYF. This chain connects TRBV3-1 to TRBJ2-4; 10 bases align to TRBD1. J was trimmed by 7 bases and V by 5 bases; bases with no gene match: 14. The CDR3 is 17 residues long. CDR1 and CDR2 (germline): LGHDT, YNNKEL (reference sequence). Combining the CDR3 with reference TRBV3-1 and TRBJ2-4 gives the whole variable domain DTAVSQTPKYLVTQMGNDKSIKCEQNLGHDTMYWYKQDSKKFLKIMFSYNNKELIINETVPNRFSPKSPDKAHLNLHINSLELGDSAVYFCASSGKTGGPMGNIQYFGAGTRLSVL.

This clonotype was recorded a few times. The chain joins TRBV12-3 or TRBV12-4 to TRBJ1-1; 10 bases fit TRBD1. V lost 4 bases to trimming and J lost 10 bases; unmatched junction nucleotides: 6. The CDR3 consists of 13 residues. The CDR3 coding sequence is TGTGCCAGCAGTTACGGCGGGACAGGGGCAGCTTTCTTT. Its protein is CASSYGGTGAAFF.

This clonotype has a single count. The CDR3 bases are TGCAGCGTTATCAGGGGCGGGACCGGGGAGCTGTTTTTT. This translates into CSVIRGGTGELFF. V is TRBV29-1 and J is TRBJ2-2; a weak D match, TRBD1 (6 bases). Per the germline V gene, CDR1 is SQVTM and CDR2 is ANQGSEA. CDR3 size: 13 residues. Between the trimmed V and J ends, which lost 5 bases and 5 bases, there was a span of 12 bases.

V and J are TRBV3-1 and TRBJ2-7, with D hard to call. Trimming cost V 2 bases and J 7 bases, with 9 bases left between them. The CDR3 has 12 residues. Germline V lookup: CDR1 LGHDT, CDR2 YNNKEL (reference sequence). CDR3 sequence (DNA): TGTGCCAGCAGCCAACTGGATTCGGAGCAGTACTTC. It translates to CASSQLDSEQYF.

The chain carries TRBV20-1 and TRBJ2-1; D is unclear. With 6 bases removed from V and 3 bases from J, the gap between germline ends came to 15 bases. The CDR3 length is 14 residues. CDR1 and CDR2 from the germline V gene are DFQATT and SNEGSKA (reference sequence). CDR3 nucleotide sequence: TGCAGTGCCTGCCGGTTGAAGGTCTACAATGAGCAGTTCTTC. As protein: CSACRLKVYNEQFF.

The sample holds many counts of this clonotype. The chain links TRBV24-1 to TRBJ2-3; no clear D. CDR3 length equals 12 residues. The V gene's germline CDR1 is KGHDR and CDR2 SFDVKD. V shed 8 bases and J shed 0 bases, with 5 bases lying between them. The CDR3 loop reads CATTSSTDTQYF. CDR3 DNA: TGTGCCACCACCTCTAGCACAGATACGCAGTATTTT.

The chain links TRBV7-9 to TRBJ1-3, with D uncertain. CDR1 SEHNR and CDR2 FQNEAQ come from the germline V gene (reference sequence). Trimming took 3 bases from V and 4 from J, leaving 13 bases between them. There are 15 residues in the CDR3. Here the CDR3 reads CASSFGMSSGNTIYF. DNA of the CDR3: TGTGCCAGCAGCTTCGGGATGTCCTCAGGAAACACCATATATTTT.

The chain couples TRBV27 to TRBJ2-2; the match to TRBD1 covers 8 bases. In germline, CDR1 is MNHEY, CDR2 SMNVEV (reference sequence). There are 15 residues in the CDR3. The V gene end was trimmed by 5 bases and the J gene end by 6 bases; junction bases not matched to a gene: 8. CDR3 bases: TGTGCCAGCAGTCCACAGGGGGTGGTAGCCGGGGAGCTGTTTTTT. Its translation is CASSPQGVVAGELFF.